What follows are 25 T cell receptor beta chains derived from one specimen sequenced in a study of cytomegalovirus exposure and HLA in healthy donors. PCR involved 60 Vbeta and 13 Jbeta primers. Sequencing was performed with immunoSEQ multiplex PCR; in TCRdb, only in-frame clones are kept and a portion is missing. There are over 65,000 clones in the sample; 75% to 85% occur only once, and roughly 14% lies in the top ten. The sample consisted of PBMCs. These receptors were collected from a woman aged 35 to 49 in good health and CMV-seropositive.

This clone was detected only once. The chain has TRBV27 and TRBJ2-5; 11 bases are a match to TRBD1. The germline V gene has CDR1 MNHEY and CDR2 SMNVEV (reference sequence). There are 16 residues in the CDR3. The ends lost 1 base at V and 1 base at J; junction bases unmatched: 2. Here the CDR3 reads CASSLLGTGGQETQYF. The CDR3 DNA reads TGTGCCAGCAGTTTATTAGGGACAGGGGGCCAAGAGACCCAGTACTTC.

This rearrangement joins TRBV5-6 to TRBJ1-1; TRBD1 might be the D (5 bases). Germline lookup yields CDR1 SGHDT and CDR2 YYEEEE. The CDR3 loop spans 17 amino acids. Trimming removed 2 bases at V and 0 bases at J, with 17 bases between. The CDR3 region has the DNA TGTGCCAGCAGCTTAACCCTGGGGCAGATCATGAACACTGAAGCTTTCTTT. Encoded protein: CASSLTLGQIMNTEAFF.

The V and J genes are TRBV7-9 and TRBJ1-2; D unclear. The CDR3 is 14 amino acids. V was cut by 0 bases and J by 7 bases, with 12 bases left in between. Germline V gene sequence: CDR1 SEHNR, CDR2 FQNEAQ (reference sequence). This CDR3 reads CASSLALIEGGYTF. The CDR3 DNA reads as TGTGCCAGCAGCTTAGCCCTAATAGAGGGTGGCTACACCTTC. Combining the CDR3 with reference TRBV7-9 and TRBJ1-2 gives the whole variable domain DTGVSQNPRHKITKRGQNVTFRCDPISEHNRLYWYRQTLGQGPEFLTYFQNEAQLEKSRLLSDRFSAERPKGSFSTLEIQRTEQGDSAMYLCASSLALIEGGYTFGSGTRLTVV.

This chain connects TRBV7-9 to TRBJ1-3; D may be TRBD1 (6 bases). The germline V gene encodes CDR1 SEHNR and CDR2 FQNEAQ (reference sequence). V was pared by 5 bases and J by 6 bases, with 17 bases between. The CDR3 is 15 amino acids. CDR3 amino acids: CASSPTGRGPNTIYF. The CDR3, as DNA: TGTGCCAGCAGCCCTACTGGCAGGGGACCAAACACCATATATTTT. Drawing the rest from reference TRBV7-9 and TRBJ1-3, the complete variable domain is DTGVSQNPRHKITKRGQNVTFRCDPISEHNRLYWYRQTLGQGPEFLTYFQNEAQLEKSRLLSDRFSAERPKGSFSTLEIQRTEQGDSAMYLCASSPTGRGPNTIYFGEGSWLTVV.

This sequence joins TRBV19 and TRBJ2-5, with D perhaps matching TRBD2 (6 bases). This CDR3 has 15 amino acids. CDR1 and CDR2 from the germline V gene are LNHDA and SQIVND (reference sequence). V was shortened by 1 base and J by 4 bases, with 13 bases between the two germline ends. The CDR3 nucleotides read TGTGCCAGTAGTATAGGGACTAACCCGGCAGAGACCCAGTACTTC. Its protein is CASSIGTNPAETQYF.

The V and J genes are TRBV7-6 and TRBJ2-5, with a possible D match to TRBD2 (5 bases). The DNA matches TRBJ2-7 better at its end, which makes the J call doubtful. The CDR3 contains 13 residues. Germline lookup yields CDR1 SGHVS and CDR2 FNYEAQ. In nucleotides, the CDR3 is TGTGCCAGCAGCTTAGCGGCGGGCTACGAGCAGTACTTC. Its protein product is CASSLAAGYEQYF.

This clone was observed a single time. The V gene is TRBV9, the J gene TRBJ1-2; possible D gene TRBD1, 6 bases. CDR1 is SGDLS and CDR2 is YYNGEE in the germline V gene. This CDR3 spans 14 amino acids. V was clipped by 5 bases and J by 6 bases, with 17 bases between them. For the CDR3, the DNA is TGTGCCAGCAGTTCCACCGGGGGGCCCAATGGCTACACCTTC. Translation: CASSSTGGPNGYTF. The full variable domain, with the rest looked up from reference TRBV9 and TRBJ1-2, is DSGVTQTPKHLITATGQRVTLRCSPRSGDLSVYWYQQSLDQGLQFLIQYYNGEERAKGNILERFSAQQFPDLHSELNLSSLELGDSALYFCASSSTGGPNGYTFGSGTRLTVV.

The V and J genes are TRBV19 and TRBJ1-1; 11 bases are shared with TRBD1. The length of the CDR3 is 16 residues. CDR1 and CDR2 (germline): LNHDA, SQIVND (reference sequence). With 4 bases clipped from V and 5 bases from J, the junction kept 9 bases outside the gene matches. CDR3 bases: TGTGCCAGTAGTAAGAACCTGGGACAGGGGGGGACTGAAGCTTTCTTT. Translated, it gives CASSKNLGQGGTEAFF.

The chain employs TRBV4-3 and TRBJ2-5; D gene unclear. The assigned J gene may be wrong: the sequence end matches TRBJ2-7 better. The CDR3 is 17 residues long. CDR1 is LGHNA, CDR2 YSLEER, per germline. The CDR3 sequence: CASSQSPGFGKSYEQYF. CDR3 nucleotide sequence: TGCGCCAGCAGCCAATCCCCCGGGTTCGGCAAGTCCTACGAGCAGTACTTC.

This clone has a handful of counts. The V gene is TRBV14, the J gene TRBJ2-1, with 9 bases identical to TRBD2. The V gene end was trimmed by 0 bases and the J gene end by 11 bases; junction bases not matched to a gene: 8. Germline loops: CDR1 SGHDN, CDR2 FVKESK. This CDR3 comprises 15 residues. The CDR3 spells CASSQDSGLARQQFF. In DNA form, the CDR3 reads TGTGCCAGCAGCCAAGATTCCGGACTAGCGCGGCAGCAGTTCTTC.

The V call is TRBV4-3, the J call TRBJ1-2; TRBD1 is a possible D gene (5 bases). The CDR3 has 16 amino acids. Trimming removed 0 bases at V and 2 bases at J, with 13 bases between. In germline, CDR1 is LGHNA, CDR2 YSLEER. CDR3 DNA sequence: TGCGCCAGCAGCCAAGATCGCCAGGGCTTAAACTATGGCTACACCTTC. Its translation: CASSQDRQGLNYGYTF.

J is TRBJ2-1 and V is TRBV7-3; 9 nucleotides align to TRBD2. J lost 9 bases, V lost 5 bases, and 11 bases had no gene match. The germline gives CDR1 SGHTA, CDR2 FQGTGA. The CDR3 has 15 residues. The CDR3 loop is CASSLKGLAGSEQFF. The CDR3 coding sequence is TGTGCCAGCAGCCTTAAAGGGCTAGCGGGAAGTGAGCAGTTCTTC.

This clone was observed a few times. The V and J genes are TRBV27 and TRBJ2-1; tentatively, D is TRBD1 (5 bases). The CDR3 extends over 14 amino acids. V was shortened by 6 bases and J by 0 bases, with 9 bases between the two germline ends. Per germline, CDR1 MNHEY and CDR2 SMNVEV (reference sequence). CDR3 sequence reads: CASRTTGSYNEQFF. The CDR3 DNA reads TGTGCCAGCAGGACCACAGGCTCCTACAATGAGCAGTTCTTC.

The chain uses TRBV7-3 and TRBJ2-3; 7 bases fit TRBD1. The CDR3 is 16 amino acids. Germline loops: CDR1 SGHTA, CDR2 FQGTGA. Trimming removed 5 bases from V and 2 bases from J; junction bases left unmatched: 10. CDR3 DNA sequence: TGTGCCAGCAGCCCGACCAGTACAGGGGCCACAGATACGCAGTATTTT. This gives the protein CASSPTSTGATDTQYF.

This rearrangement joins TRBV4-1 to TRBJ2-7, with 14 bases identical to TRBD2. Germline CDR1 MGHRA, CDR2 YSYEKL. Trimming took 4 bases from V and 5 from J; bases not matched to a gene: 7. This CDR3 is 16 amino acids long. The CDR3 region has the DNA TGCGCCAGCAGCCCGGCCCAGACTAGCGGGAGGGACGAGCAGTACTTC. Its protein product is CASSPAQTSGRDEQYF.

The chain has TRBV11-2 and TRBJ2-7, with no clear D. Germline V CDR1 and CDR2: SGHAT, FQNNGV. The CDR3 runs 16 residues. The germline V and J ends were trimmed by 2 bases and 2 bases, with 16 bases remaining between them. The CDR3 DNA reads TGTGCCAGCAGCTTACTCGGTCTAAAACCTACCTACGAGCAGTACTTC. Its translation: CASSLLGLKPTYEQYF. Full variable domain (outside the CDR3, taken from reference TRBV11-2 and TRBJ2-7): EAGVAQSPRYKIIEKRQSVAFWCNPISGHATLYWYQQILGQGPKLLIQFQNNGVVDDSQLPKDRFSAERLKGVDSTLKIQPAKLEDSAVYLCASSLLGLKPTYEQYFGPGTRLTVT.

The rearrangement joins TRBV18 to TRBJ2-7, with 11 positions matching TRBD2. Trimming took 0 bases from V and 3 from J; bases not matched to a gene: 7. CDR1 KGHSH and CDR2 LQKENI come from the germline V gene. The CDR3 loop spans 17 amino acids. The CDR3 protein is CASSPPITTSGDYEQYF. Written as DNA, the CDR3 is TGTGCCAGCTCACCACCTATTACGACTAGCGGGGACTACGAGCAGTACTTC.

The V gene is TRBV7-2, the J gene TRBJ2-7; 12 bases are a match to TRBD2. The germline V gene has CDR1 SGHTA and CDR2 FQGNSA. CDR3 length: 16 residues. The V segment lost 6 bases and the J segment 2 bases; nucleotides outside the gene matches: 8. DNA for the CDR3: TGTGCCAGCAGTCCTAGGACTAGCGGGGTGACCTACGAGCAGTACTTC. It is translated as CASSPRTSGVTYEQYF. Together with reference TRBV7-2 and TRBJ2-7, the CDR3 gives the full variable domain: GAGVSQSPSNKVTEKGKDVELRCDPISGHTALYWYRQSLGQGLEFLIYFQGNSAPDKSGLPSDRFSAERTGGSVSTLTIQRTQQEDSAVYLCASSPRTSGVTYEQYFGPGTRLTVT.

This clone has only a few counts. The CDR3, as DNA: TGTGCCAGCAGCTTCCGAGGTGGGGGCAGACAGCCCCAGCATTTT. This encodes CASSFRGGGRQPQHF. V and J are TRBV7-2 and TRBJ1-5, with a weak D call TRBD1 (6 bases). Germline V gene lookup returns CDR1 SGHTA and CDR2 FQGNSA. Trimming cost V 3 bases and J 7 bases, with 16 bases left between them. The length of the CDR3 is 15 residues.

The chain carries TRBV5-4 and TRBJ2-5, with D perhaps matching TRBD2 (5 bases). The CDR3 length is 14 residues. V was cut by 0 bases and J by 5 bases, with 11 bases left in between. CDR1 is SGHNT, CDR2 YYREEE, per germline (reference sequence). CDR3 sequence reads: CASSLESSGETQYF. The DNA of the CDR3 is TGTGCCAGCAGCTTGGAGTCGTCGGGGGAGACCCAGTACTTC.

The chain recombines TRBV29-1 with TRBJ2-1, with 7 bases lining up with TRBD1. CDR3 length equals 12 residues. Trimming took 6 bases from V and 5 from J; bases not matched to a gene: 4. From germline, CDR1 is SQVTM and CDR2 ANQGSEA. CDR3 loop: CSVKQGHNEQFF. The CDR3 nucleotides read TGCAGCGTGAAACAGGGGCACAATGAGCAGTTCTTC.

The genes are TRBV18 and TRBJ2-7; D possibly corresponds to TRBD1 (6 bases). This CDR3 contains 15 residues. Germline V gene data show CDR1 as KGHSH and CDR2 as LQKENI. Deletions cut 3 bases from V and 4 bases from J, with 16 bases between. The CDR3 DNA reads TGTGCCAGCTCACCCCGGGATTCAGGGGTTTACGAGCAGTACTTC. The encoded protein is CASSPRDSGVYEQYF.

This chain connects TRBV27 to TRBJ1-1; 9 bases line up with TRBD1. CDR3 length equals 16 residues. Germline V gives CDR1 MNHEY, CDR2 SMNVEV (reference sequence). The trim removed 2 bases at V and 0 bases at J, leaving 4 bases unmatched. The CDR3 DNA sequence: TGTGCCAGCAGTTTAAAGGGACAGGGTATGAACACTGAAGCTTTCTTT. It codes for CASSLKGQGMNTEAFF.

Of note for this clone: Mismatch with germline at one junction end may stem from a read error. The chain couples TRBV10-2 to TRBJ2-7; 11 bases are a match to TRBD2. The CDR3 extends over 16 amino acids. Germline V CDR1 and CDR2: WSHSY, SAAADI. CDR3 coding DNA: TGCGCCAGCGGTGATAGCGGGGGGGGAAGCTCCTACGAGCAGTACTTC. Encoded protein: CASGDSGGGSSYEQYF.

The V gene is TRBV28, the J gene TRBJ2-4; unclear D gene. Germline CDR1 reads MDHEN; CDR2 reads SYDVKM. The germline V and J ends were trimmed by 6 bases and 7 bases, with 4 bases remaining between them. The CDR3 totals 10 residues. CDR3 sequence reads: CASRGNIQYF. The CDR3 DNA reads as TGTGCCAGCAGGGGCAACATTCAGTACTTC.